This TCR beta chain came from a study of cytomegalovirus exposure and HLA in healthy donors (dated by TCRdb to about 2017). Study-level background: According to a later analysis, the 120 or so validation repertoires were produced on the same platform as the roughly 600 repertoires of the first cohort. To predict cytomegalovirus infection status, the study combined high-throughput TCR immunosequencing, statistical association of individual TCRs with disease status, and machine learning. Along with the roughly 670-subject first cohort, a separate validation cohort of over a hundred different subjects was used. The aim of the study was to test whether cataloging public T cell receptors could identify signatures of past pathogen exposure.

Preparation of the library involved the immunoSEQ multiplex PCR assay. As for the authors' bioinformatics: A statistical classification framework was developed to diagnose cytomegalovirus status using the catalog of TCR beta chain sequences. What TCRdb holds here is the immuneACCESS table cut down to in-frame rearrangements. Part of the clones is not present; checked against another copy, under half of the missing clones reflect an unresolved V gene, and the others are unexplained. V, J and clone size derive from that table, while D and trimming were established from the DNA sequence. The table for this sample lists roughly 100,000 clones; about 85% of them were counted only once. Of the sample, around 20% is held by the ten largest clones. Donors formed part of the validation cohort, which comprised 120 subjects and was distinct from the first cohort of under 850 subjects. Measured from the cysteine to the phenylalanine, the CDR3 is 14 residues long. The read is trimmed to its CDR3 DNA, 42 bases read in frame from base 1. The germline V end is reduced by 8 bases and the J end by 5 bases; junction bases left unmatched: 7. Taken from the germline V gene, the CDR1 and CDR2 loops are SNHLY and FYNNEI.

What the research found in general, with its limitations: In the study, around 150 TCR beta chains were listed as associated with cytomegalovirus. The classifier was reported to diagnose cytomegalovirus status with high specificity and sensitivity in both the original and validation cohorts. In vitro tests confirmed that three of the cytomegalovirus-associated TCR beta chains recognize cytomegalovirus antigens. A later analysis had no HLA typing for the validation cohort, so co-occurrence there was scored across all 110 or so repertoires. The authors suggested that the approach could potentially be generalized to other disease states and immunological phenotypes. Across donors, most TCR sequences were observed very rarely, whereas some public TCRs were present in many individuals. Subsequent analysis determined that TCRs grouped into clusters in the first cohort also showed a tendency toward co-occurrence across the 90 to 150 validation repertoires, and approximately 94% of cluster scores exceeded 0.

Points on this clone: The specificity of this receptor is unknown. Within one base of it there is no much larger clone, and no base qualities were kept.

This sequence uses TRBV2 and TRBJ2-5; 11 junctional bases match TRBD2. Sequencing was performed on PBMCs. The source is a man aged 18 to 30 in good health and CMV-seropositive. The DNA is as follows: TGTGCCAGCGGACTAGCGGGTTGGCGGGAGACCCAGTACTTC. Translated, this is CASGLAGWRETQYF.